This TCR beta chain was identified in a study of T cells in Graves' hyperthyroidism and ophthalmopathy. Hyperthyroidism of Graves' type that showed no ophthalmopathy progression within 18 months was stable. Newly diagnosed hyperthyroidism, duration under 2 months, in patients aged 18 to 65. The diagnostic basis comprised clinical symptoms, serum thyroxine and TRAb, thyroid ultrasound and orbital computed tomography. There are many counts of this clonotype. CDR1 and CDR2 from the germline V gene are LNHNV and YYDKDF (reference sequence). V gave up 5 bases and J gave up 8 bases, with 18 bases separating them. The CDR3 totals 15 residues. It was RNA transcripts that yielded the amplified TCR beta CDR3 regions. The HTBI primer set was used in a first-round RT-PCR of the TCR CDR3. Each CDR3 protein gets one entry after TCRdb re-called the multiplex PCR reads with MiXCR. Among around 720,000 distinct CDR3 sequences listed, about a third were seen once.

The sequenced sample consisted of blood. The rearrangement uses TRBV15 and TRBJ1-4; a possible D gene is TRBD1 (5 bases). This TCR derives from a woman in her forties with Graves' hyperthyroidism. The CDR3 spells CATSSRTGGREKLFF. In nucleotides, the CDR3 is TGTGCCACCAGCTCCCGGACGGGGGGGAGGGAAAAACTGTTTTTT.